This T cell receptor (beta chain) was sequenced for a study of OX40 agonist ivuxolimab in advanced cancers. Study-wide context: Of mixed ages from about 23 to 90 and averaging about 60 years, the group was approximately 80% male. Antecedent anti-PD-1, anti-PD-L1 or anti-CTLA-4 therapy was permissible, with under 50% having received some. Study-wide results and caveats: Expanded clones tended on average to be more numerous among CD8+ T cells than CD4+.

Note on this clone: What it binds is unknown.

Assay: immunoSEQ multiplex PCR; the TCRdb copy retains only in-frame clones and omits some. Of roughly 98,000 clones in the sample, roughly 83% are singletons; the top ten hold over 1.3%. The CDR3 length is 11 residues. The germline gives CDR1 SQVTM, CDR2 ANQGSEA. The V gene end was trimmed by 6 bases and the J gene end by 4 bases; junction bases not matched to a gene: 2. The specimen comprised CD4+ or CD8+ T cells sorted from blood, sampled in a trial of the OX40 agonist ivuxolimab. The chain combines TRBV29-1 with TRBJ1-1; 7 bases agree with TRBD1. The origin of this receptor is an adult with an advanced solid tumor such as melanoma, head and neck, liver or kidney cancer. The CDR3 nucleotides are TGCAGCGTGGGACAGAGCACTGAAGCTTTCTTT. Residues: CSVGQSTEAFF.